This record looks at one TCR beta chain sequence and its context. Germline CDR1 is SGHRS and CDR2 is YFSETQ. This CDR3 is built from 14 residues. The ends lost 0 bases at V and 7 bases at J; junction bases unmatched: 3. These data belong to a study of blood T cell repertoires in COVID-19. As for the study in general: Nucleic acid was either cDNA or gDNA, and it came from T cells, B-cell-depleted T cells, or PBMCs.

Per the study methods: From reference gene primer amplification, estimates of nucleated cell counts were derived. Here immunoSEQ multiplex PCR was the method, and the copy in TCRdb shows in-frame clones only, minus some. V and J calls and clone size follow that table, whereas D and trimming were derived from the DNA. The table has about 38,000 clones, nearly 90% seen once. This TCR came from a man between 60 and 75 years old with active or convalescent COVID-19. The gene calls are TRBV5-1 and TRBJ1-4; TRBD1 aligns across 7 bases. Sequenced input: peripheral blood. The DNA for the CDR3 is TGCGCCAGCAGCTTGGTAGGGGGCGGTGAAAAACTGTTTTTT. It translates to CASSLVGGGEKLFF.